The rows below give T cell receptor beta chains drawn from one sample of a study of early T cells in non-severe SARS-CoV-2 infection. TCRdb recomputed calls from the 5' RACE reads with MiXCR, one row per CDR3 protein. The sample has approximately 22,000 distinct CDR3 sequences; 4% to 5% are singletons. The specimen sequenced was whole blood. These receptors originate from an adult who was a healthcare worker with PCR-confirmed SARS-CoV-2 infection or an uninfected control (not recorded which). Both conserved end residues are trimmed from each CDR3. Fields, in order: V gene, J gene, CDR3 protein.

v_gene: TRBV14; j_gene: TRBJ2-7; CDR3aa: ASSQLRDRGGEQY
v_gene: TRBV12-3/TRBV12-4; j_gene: TRBJ1-5; CDR3aa: ASSLPGDNQPQH
v_gene: TRBV7-7; j_gene: TRBJ2-7; CDR3aa: ASSLAYGYEQY
v_gene: TRBV18; j_gene: TRBJ2-7; CDR3aa: ASSVDTFSYEQY
v_gene: TRBV19; j_gene: TRBJ1-2; CDR3aa: ASSSRLGPNYGYT
v_gene: TRBV30; j_gene: TRBJ1-1; CDR3aa: ACPNNRGDTEAF
v_gene: TRBV6-5; j_gene: TRBJ2-1; CDR3aa: ASSKRGGHNEQF
v_gene: TRBV4-3; j_gene: TRBJ2-1; CDR3aa: ASPTSGTYNEQF
v_gene: TRBV2; j_gene: TRBJ2-1; CDR3aa: ASTAPALNNEQF
v_gene: TRBV6-1; j_gene: TRBJ1-5; CDR3aa: ASSVTADSNQPQH
v_gene: TRBV4-3; j_gene: TRBJ1-1; CDR3aa: ASSQGENTEAF
v_gene: TRBV4-2; j_gene: TRBJ2-7; CDR3aa: ASRQTGEYEQY
v_gene: TRBV2; j_gene: TRBJ2-5; CDR3aa: AGSTGSKETQY
v_gene: TRBV29-1; j_gene: TRBJ2-5; CDR3aa: SDRQGGETQY
v_gene: TRBV20-1; j_gene: TRBJ1-5; CDR3aa: SAREMGGQKNQPQH
v_gene: TRBV20-1; j_gene: TRBJ2-5; CDR3aa: SAGSGGFQETQY
v_gene: TRBV5-6; j_gene: TRBJ2-3; CDR3aa: ASSVSWGPPYTDTQY
v_gene: TRBV2; j_gene: TRBJ1-1; CDR3aa: ASSQGWGTEAF
v_gene: TRBV14; j_gene: TRBJ1-6; CDR3aa: ASSQVLGTGNSPLH
v_gene: TRBV19; j_gene: TRBJ1-5; CDR3aa: ASKRPQH
v_gene: TRBV10-2; j_gene: TRBJ2-2; CDR3aa: ATIGGTNTGELF
v_gene: TRBV18; j_gene: TRBJ1-2; CDR3aa: ASSPPGGANYGYT
v_gene: TRBV12-3/TRBV12-4; j_gene: TRBJ1-6; CDR3aa: ASSVQGGSPLH
v_gene: TRBV29-1; j_gene: TRBJ1-2; CDR3aa: SVHSTVYGYT
v_gene: TRBV11-2; j_gene: TRBJ2-7; CDR3aa: ARQGSYEQY
v_gene: TRBV12-3/TRBV12-4; j_gene: TRBJ2-5; CDR3aa: ASGVGETQY
v_gene: TRBV5-1; j_gene: TRBJ2-3; CDR3aa: ASSLVRQGITDTQY
v_gene: TRBV7-2; j_gene: TRBJ2-3; CDR3aa: ASSLFRDSTDTQY
v_gene: TRBV5-1; j_gene: TRBJ2-7; CDR3aa: ASSSSGPPYEQY
v_gene: TRBV2; j_gene: TRBJ1-5; CDR3aa: ASRALYGNQPQH
v_gene: TRBV12-3/TRBV12-4; j_gene: TRBJ1-5; CDR3aa: ASRQWTGGNQPQH
v_gene: TRBV5-1; j_gene: TRBJ2-5; CDR3aa: ASSSGEIGRETQY
v_gene: TRBV27; j_gene: TRBJ1-3; CDR3aa: ASSSNGLNTGNTIY
v_gene: TRBV3-1; j_gene: TRBJ1-5; CDR3aa: ASSPLWTGRNQPQH
v_gene: TRBV7-7; j_gene: TRBJ2-1; CDR3aa: ASSLDAGRAYNEQF
v_gene: TRBV7-6; j_gene: TRBJ2-2; CDR3aa: ASSGRGLSAGELF
v_gene: TRBV11-2; j_gene: TRBJ1-6; CDR3aa: ASRAPGSPLH
v_gene: TRBV11-3; j_gene: TRBJ2-1; CDR3aa: ASSFGSSGGAWNNEQF
v_gene: TRBV10-3; j_gene: TRBJ1-5; CDR3aa: AIAPQELQPQH
v_gene: TRBV6-2/TRBV6-3; j_gene: TRBJ1-1; CDR3aa: ASSSDRVEVF
v_gene: TRBV4-3; j_gene: TRBJ2-3; CDR3aa: ASSQSGRSRGADTQY
v_gene: TRBV7-2; j_gene: TRBJ2-7; CDR3aa: ASSLASASLYEQY
v_gene: TRBV7-9; j_gene: TRBJ2-3; CDR3aa: ASSASTDTQY
v_gene: TRBV10-3; j_gene: TRBJ2-3; CDR3aa: AISAEDTQY
v_gene: TRBV7-9; j_gene: TRBJ2-6; CDR3aa: ASSLADVLT
v_gene: TRBV6-5; j_gene: TRBJ1-4; CDR3aa: ASRRNQATNEKLF
v_gene: TRBV6-5; j_gene: TRBJ2-1; CDR3aa: ASSGDGGNYNEQF